This T cell receptor (beta chain) stems from a study of cytotoxic CD8 clonotypes in ibrutinib-treated CLL (dated by TCRdb to 2020 to 2023). For context, the study as a whole: In this cohort, about 16 patients were treatment-naive and more than 9 were relapsed/refractory, while about 17 had unmutated IGHV. Responses were partial in roughly 24 patients and complete in 2; after median 68 months follow-up, around 15 stayed in remission and roughly twelve progressed. Samples at response were collected after a median of about 13 months of treatment, with a range of about 6 to 36 months. An average of around 250,000 productive templates and 94,082 productive rearrangements was obtained per sample. Longitudinal samples were available for about 30% of the roughly 86 trial participants. Cryopreserved peripheral blood mononuclear cells were collected before treatment, at response, and at either disease progression or sustained remission. Every remission and progressive disease sample was obtained while ibrutinib was still being received by the patients.

General conclusions and limits of the study: Clonality increased at ibrutinib response, stayed stable in sustained remission, and fell back toward baseline at progression. Sampling times were not matched between sustained-remission and progressing patients, and lymph node repertoires were not studied. Public clonotypes were rare and either shrank or stayed stable during treatment, and the rise in clonality at ibrutinib response reflected expansion of private clonotypes. Baseline clonality was found to be higher than that of age-matched healthy donors and was strongly correlated with circulating CD8+ T-cell counts.

For this clone: Its antigen specificity is not known. No much larger clone exists at a distance of one base, and base qualities are not known.

The time point label, read with the paper, signifies: around 2 years on ibrutinib. Roughly 2.2 micrograms of genomic DNA were extracted from cryopreserved PBMCs for TCR beta library preparation. High-throughput TCR beta sequencing was performed on longitudinal blood samples from CLL patients receiving ibrutinib monotherapy. The patients took part in an open-label, single-center phase 2 trial of ibrutinib monotherapy. A MiSeq instrument was used for deep resolution sequencing, which targeted depths ranging from 1 in 1 million up to 1 in 200,000 T cells, with coverage averaging 10x for each clonotype. TCR beta libraries were generated with the immunoSEQ hsTCRB Kit. The original methods were these. ImmunoSEQ Data Assistant and ImmunoSEQ Analyzer were used for data analysis, and V, D and J genes were assigned according to IMGT definitions. Clonality, with values ranging from 0 to 1, was calculated as one minus the normalized Shannon entropy of productive rearrangement frequencies. Only overrepresented clonotypes making up at least 0.05% of the repertoire of each patient were included in the public clonotype analysis. Repertoires from about a dozen age-matched healthy donors in immuneACCESS were used as clonality controls. Not all clones reach the TCRdb copy of this immuneACCESS table, which keeps in-frame sequences only. Checked studies attribute under half of the gap to unresolved V genes and leave the rest unexplained. V, J and clone size derive from that table, while D and trimming were established from the DNA sequence. The sample table records more than 60,000 clones; approximately 82% of these occur just once. The ten largest make up 35% to 45% of the sample.

This sequence originates from a human donor with chronic lymphocytic leukemia. This specimen was PBMCs, taken after 24 months of ibrutinib treatment.

The DNA is as follows: TGTGCCAGCAGCTTCAACTCTGGAAACACCATATATTTT. The resulting protein is CASSFNSGNTIYF. In this chain, TRBV7-2 is recombined with TRBJ1-3; the D gene remains uncertain. CDR1 and CDR2 are read off the germline V gene as SGHTA and FQGNSA. Trimming at the junction amounts to 3 bases on V and 0 bases on J, and the germline ends lie 3 bases apart. Its CDR3 holds 13 amino acids, cysteine through phenylalanine. Only the CDR3 DNA stays, 39 bases, in frame from base 1.